The 6 T cell receptor beta chains reported below all come from one sample, sequenced in a study of shared clonotypes between healthy human individuals. The repertoire was sequenced with immunoSEQ multiplex PCR; TCRdb's copy has only in-frame clones and lacks some. The data show roughly 2 million clones, 85% to 95% seen once. The source material was naive CD4+ T cells sorted from blood. Regarding subset: CD45RA+ positively selected. These receptors all stem from a man between 18 and 35 years old in good health.

The chain joins TRBV5-1 to TRBJ1-1, with a tentative D call TRBD1 (5 bases). The CDR3 runs 14 residues. The V end lost 5 bases, the J end lost 0 bases, and 11 bases lay between the germline ends. In germline, CDR1 is SGHRS, CDR2 YFSETQ. As DNA, the CDR3 is TGCGCCAGCAGACCTACAGGACTGAACACTGAAGCTTTCTTT. Protein: CASRPTGLNTEAFF.

The chain has TRBV9 and TRBJ2-3, with no clear D. V was clipped by 0 bases and J by 4 bases, with 6 bases between them. This CDR3 is 13 amino acids long. Germline-derived CDR1 and CDR2 are SGDLS and YYNGEE. The CDR3 spells CASSVVSSDTQYF. For the CDR3, the DNA is TGTGCCAGCAGCGTAGTCTCTTCAGATACGCAGTATTTT.

J is TRBJ2-7 and V is TRBV29-1; 7 positions match TRBD1. Germline trimming cut 5 bases from V and 2 bases from J; bases unmatched to any gene: 15. Germline CDR1 reads SQVTM; CDR2 reads ANQGSEA. The CDR3 is 16 residues long. The CDR3 nucleotides read TGCAGCGTTCAAAGAGGACGCGACAGGGCAACCTACGAGCAGTACTTC. It encodes CSVQRGRDRATYEQYF.

This clone has just one count. This chain uses TRBV4-3 with TRBJ1-3; the D is unclear. This CDR3 region has 14 residues. Germline V gene data show CDR1 as LGHNA and CDR2 as YSLEER. V was trimmed by 2 bases and J by 4 bases, leaving 9 bases between them. In DNA form, the CDR3 reads TGCGCCAGCAGCCAACTATCTCAGGGAAACACCATATATTTT. Encoded protein: CASSQLSQGNTIYF.

This rearrangement joins TRBV30 to TRBJ1-2, with TRBD1 matching 8 bases. Trimming at V came to 5 bases and at J to 4 bases, leaving 12 bases not matched to a gene. CDR3 length: 15 residues. Germline V lookup: CDR1 GTSNPN, CDR2 SVGIG (reference sequence). Written as DNA, the CDR3 is TGTGCCTGGTCCCAACCCGGGACAGGCCCCTATGGCTACACCTTC. Its protein product is CAWSQPGTGPYGYTF.

Worth noting for this clone: The same CDR3 can be traced to other DNA sequences in this sample. The V call is TRBV7-9, the J call TRBJ2-7; no firm D call. The CDR3 has 14 residues. Germline values: CDR1 SEHNR, CDR2 FQNEAQ (reference sequence). Trimming cost V 3 bases and J 2 bases, with 11 bases left between them. CDR3 sequence (DNA): TGTGCCAGCAGCTTTCTGGGCGGCACCTACGAGCAGTACTTC. This codes for CASSFLGGTYEQYF.